The clone carrying this T cell receptor beta chain was counted a few times. Its matching antigen is unknown. Sequenced material consisted of expressed TCRB transcripts (all of the isolated RNA was reverse transcribed). TCRdb keeps only in-frame clones here, not all; method: immunoSEQ multiplex PCR. The data show 150,000 to 190,000 clones, 8.5% to 14% seen once. The CDR3 has 11 amino acids. Germline CDR1 MDHEN, CDR2 SYDVKM. The V and J ends lost 2 bases and 7 bases respectively, with 6 bases between them. This specimen belongs to a study of beta chain features in type 1 diabetes. Regarding the study as a whole: Shortening of TCRB CDR3s, moderate but significant, appeared in all four CD4+ subsets of Type 1 diabetes patients.

Sorting that relied on CD45RO/CCR7/CD25/CD127/CD95/CD27 yielded CD4+ naive, central memory, regulatory and stem cell-like memory cells. Purity (above 98%) was reached by all sorted populations. The TCR was taken from a man between 18 and 35 years old in good health. Sequenced material: central memory CD4+ T cells from blood. The chain is built from TRBV28 and TRBJ2-7; D not certain. For the CDR3, the DNA is TGTGCCAGCAGTTTACAGGAAGAGCAGTACTTC. The encoded protein is CASSLQEEQYF.